In its sample, the clone carrying this T cell receptor beta chain was seen a few times. Germline V gene sequence: CDR1 DFQATT, CDR2 SNEGSKA (reference sequence). The CDR3 consists of 13 residues. V gave up 4 bases and J gave up 3 bases, with 12 bases separating them. This record belongs to a study of CD8+CD57+ T cells in acquired aplastic anemia. Investigators profiled TCR beta VDJ and CDR3 from genomic DNA template. In TCRdb, the reads were re-called with MiXCR into one record per CDR3 protein. There are around 150,000 distinct CDR3 sequences in the sample; around 45% occur only once, and around 0.96% lies in the top ten.

The sequenced sample was sorted CD4+, CD8+, or CD8+CD57+ T cells (not recorded which) from PBMCs. V usage is TRBV20-1 and J usage is TRBJ1-1; the D gene is possibly TRBD1 (5 bases). This receptor was identified in a human donor in good health. In nucleotides, the CDR3 is TGCAGTGCTAAAGAGGGGTCGCACACTGAAGCTTTCTTT. Translated, it gives CSAKEGSHTEAFF.